The 9 T cell receptor beta chains below come from one sample, sequenced in a study of post-analysis software for immune sequencing data. Broader study findings: About 5 TRBV segments were more frequent in patients than controls; TRBV5-6, TRBV5-1 and TRBV20-1 belonged to this group.

The antigens for these receptors are not known. Carried by the TCR beta cDNA libraries were unique molecular identifiers. Each CDR3 protein is one row after TCRdb ran MiXCR on the PCR reads. The profile shows under 900,000 distinct CDR3 sequences, 53% of them singletons. The specimen was blood. The source of these receptors is a girl under 18 with multiple sclerosis.

This clonotype has only a few counts. The chain is built from TRBV27 and TRBJ1-5, with D maybe TRBD1 (5 bases). This CDR3 comprises 15 residues. The V gene lost 0 bases and the J gene lost 7 bases, with 13 bases spanning the gap. From germline, CDR1 is MNHEY and CDR2 SMNVEV (reference sequence). CDR3 sequence (DNA): TGTGCCAGCAGTTTATCGGAGGGGTGGGCACAGCCCCAGCATTTT. Translated, it gives CASSLSEGWAQPQHF.

As regards this clonotype: The junction shows a germline mismatch at one end, possibly a read error. The chain joins TRBV7-8 to TRBJ2-5; TRBD2 agrees at 8 bases. CDR1 and CDR2 (germline): SGHVS, FQNEAQ. The CDR3 extends over 15 amino acids. Here the CDR3 reads CASNLEASGQETQYF. Here the CDR3 DNA reads TGTGCCAGCAACTTAGAAGCTAGCGGGCAAGAGACCCAGTACTTC.

The chain employs TRBV6-6 and TRBJ1-2, with a possible D match to TRBD1 (5 bases). The CDR3 covers 16 residues. CDR1 and CDR2 (germline): MNHNY, SVGAGI (reference sequence). Between the trimmed V and J ends, which lost 5 bases and 6 bases, there was a span of 22 bases. The CDR3 loop reads CASSPDRDGKLDGYTF. DNA of the CDR3: TGTGCCAGCAGTCCAGACCGGGACGGAAAGCTTGATGGCTACACCTTC.

J is TRBJ2-7 and V is TRBV3-1; 7 positions match TRBD1. CDR3 length: 15 residues. Germline CDR1 reads LGHDT; CDR2 reads YNNKEL (reference sequence). With V trimmed by 4 bases and J by 3 bases, 9 bases remained unmatched. This chain's CDR3 is CASSPQPGGNYEQYF. The CDR3 DNA reads as TGTGCCAGCAGCCCCCAGCCAGGGGGAAACTACGAGCAGTACTTC.

This chain links TRBV11-2 with TRBJ2-1; the D gene is possibly TRBD2 (7 bases). Per the germline V gene, CDR1 is SGHAT and CDR2 is FQNNGV. The ends were cut back, 1 base at V and 8 bases at J, with 15 bases in the middle. The CDR3 sequence is 15 residues long. The CDR3 nucleotides are TGTGCCAGCAGCTTAGTAGATCCGGGGGGCGATGAGCAGTTCTTC. This translates into CASSLVDPGGDEQFF.

As to this clonotype: A read error may produce the germline difference seen at one junction end. The CDR3 nucleotides read TGTGCCAGCAGCCCGAGACTAGCGGGTAAACCCGAGAATGAGCGGTTCTTC. This codes for CASSPRLAGKPENERFF. The chain uses TRBV12-3 or TRBV12-4 and TRBJ2-1; 10 bases are a match to TRBD2. CDR3 length: 17 residues.

The genes are TRBV12-5 and TRBJ2-5; 11 bases map to TRBD2. Germline assignment: CDR1 LGHNT and CDR2 FRNRAP. The CDR3 length is 19 residues. J gave up 2 bases and V 0 bases, and 11 bases lay outside the gene matches. The CDR3 is CASGLVLGTSGKIQETQYF. CDR3 in DNA: TGTGCTAGTGGTTTGGTACTCGGGACTAGCGGAAAAATACAAGAGACCCAGTACTTC. The full variable domain, its missing parts supplied by reference TRBV12-5 and TRBJ2-5, is DARVTQTPRHKVTEMGQEVTMRCQPILGHNTVFWYRQTMMQGLELLAYFRNRAPLDDSGMPKDRFSAEMPDATLATLKIQPSEPRDSAVYFCASGLVLGTSGKIQETQYFGPGTRLLVL.

Note on this clonotype: The germline gene is not matched at one end of the junction; a read error may be the cause. V gene TRBV4-2 combines with J gene TRBJ2-4; D is possibly TRBD2 (5 bases). Germline-derived CDR1 and CDR2 are LGHNA and YNFKEQ. The CDR3 contains 13 residues. The CDR3 reads CTSSQGLADIQYF. The CDR3 nucleotides are TGTACCAGCAGCCAAGGGCTAGCAGACATTCAGTACTTC.

This clonotype was counted only a few times. The genes are TRBV29-1 and TRBJ1-2, with a weak D call TRBD1 (5 bases). This CDR3 region has 15 residues. From germline, CDR1 is SQVTM and CDR2 ANQGSEA. Trimming stripped 5 bases from V and 7 bases from J, with 23 bases between. CDR3 sequence: CSVWGGQGRSSGYTF. Here the CDR3 DNA reads TGCAGCGTTTGGGGAGGTCAGGGAAGGTCGAGTGGCTACACCTTC.